The 13 T cell receptor beta chains in this list originate from one sample, sequenced in a study of blood T cell repertoires in COVID-19 (dated by TCRdb to 2018 to 2021). The library was produced with the immunoSEQ multiplex PCR assay. TCRdb limited this immuneACCESS table to in-frame rearrangements with V and J called. A share of clones is missing; checked studies link under half to unresolved V genes, and the rest is unexplained. In this sample the table shows a few hundred thousand clones, roughly 87% of which occur a single time. Clones ranked in the top ten supply approximately 2% of the sample. The sequenced sample consisted of peripheral blood. The receptors originated from a man aged 18 to 29 with active or convalescent COVID-19.

The V call is TRBV19, the J call TRBJ2-5; the D gene is possibly TRBD2 (6 bases). Trimming removed 9 bases at V and 5 bases at J, with 19 bases between. This CDR3 spans 14 amino acids. The germline V gene encodes CDR1 LNHDA and CDR2 SQIVND (reference sequence). The CDR3 sequence is CASGLGGDFETQYF. For the CDR3, the DNA is TGTGCCAGCGGCCTTGGCGGGGATTTCGAGACCCAGTACTTC.

The genes are TRBV9 and TRBJ2-1; D is uncertain. The V gene lost 0 bases and the J gene lost 9 bases, with 7 bases spanning the gap. CDR1 SGDLS and CDR2 YYNGEE come from the germline V gene. This CDR3 is 12 amino acids long. The CDR3: CASSVDFGEQFF. CDR3 in DNA: TGTGCCAGCAGCGTAGACTTCGGTGAGCAGTTCTTC.

A single count supports this clone. The chain carries TRBV24-1 and TRBJ2-7, with a possible D match to TRBD1 (6 bases). V was trimmed by 4 bases and J by 3 bases, leaving 9 bases between them. Germline CDR1 and CDR2: KGHDR and SFDVKD. This CDR3 contains 13 residues. The CDR3 here is CATSEGADYEQYF. The CDR3, as DNA: TGTGCCACCAGTGAGGGGGCAGACTACGAGCAGTACTTC.

This sequence joins TRBV29-1 and TRBJ2-1; TRBD2 matches 7 bases. This CDR3 has 17 amino acids. V lost 6 bases and J lost 0; bases outside the gene matches: 14. Germline CDR1 reads SQVTM; CDR2 reads ANQGSEA. The CDR3 protein is CSVDDAELARSYNEQFF. As DNA, the CDR3 is TGCAGCGTGGATGACGCAGAACTAGCGCGCTCCTACAATGAGCAGTTCTTC.

The rearrangement uses TRBV28 and TRBJ1-6; D perhaps matches TRBD1 (6 bases). Between the trimmed V and J ends, which lost 10 bases and 9 bases, there was a span of 19 bases. The CDR3 is made up of 14 amino acids. Germline V gives CDR1 MDHEN, CDR2 SYDVKM. The CDR3 sequence: CATKPQGLGSPLHF. The CDR3 DNA reads as TGTGCCACCAAACCCCAGGGGCTGGGTTCACCCCTCCACTTT.

The chain is built from TRBV11-2 and TRBJ2-2; 10 bases match TRBD1. The trim removed 8 bases at V and 2 bases at J, leaving 17 bases unmatched. Germline-derived CDR1 and CDR2 are SGHAT and FQNNGV. This CDR3 is built from 19 residues. The CDR3 reads CASPLDRGTFYPNTGELFF. The CDR3 nucleotides read TGTGCCAGCCCTTTGGACAGGGGGACATTTTACCCAAACACCGGGGAGCTGTTTTTT. Supplemented by reference TRBV11-2 and TRBJ2-2, the full variable domain reads EAGVAQSPRYKIIEKRQSVAFWCNPISGHATLYWYQQILGQGPKLLIQFQNNGVVDDSQLPKDRFSAERLKGVDSTLKIQPAKLEDSAVYLCASPLDRGTFYPNTGELFFGEGSRLTVL.

The gene calls are TRBV27 and TRBJ1-2; TRBD1 matches 7 bases. This CDR3 region has 15 residues. Germline V gene lookup returns CDR1 MNHEY and CDR2 SMNVEV (reference sequence). The V segment lost 4 bases and the J segment 4 bases; nucleotides outside the gene matches: 9. Here the CDR3 DNA reads TGTGCCAGCAGTTCGCCGGGACAGTCCTCCTATGGCTACACCTTC. It is translated as CASSSPGQSSYGYTF.

The rearrangement joins TRBV5-5 to TRBJ2-2; 8 positions match TRBD1. V dropped 4 bases and J dropped 1; count of bases not matched to a gene: 6. The CDR3 runs 16 residues. CDR1 SGHKS and CDR2 YYEKEE come from the germline V gene (reference sequence). CDR3 coding DNA: TGTGCCAGCAGCCTAAGGACAGGGATGAACACCGGGGAGCTGTTTTTT. Translated: CASSLRTGMNTGELFF.

The rearrangement joins TRBV2 to TRBJ2-1, with D unclear. The CDR3 is 14 amino acids. The V end lost 6 bases, the J end lost 3 bases, and 12 bases lay between the germline ends. Germline V lookup: CDR1 SNHLY, CDR2 FYNNEI. CDR3: CASRVAESYNEQFF. For the CDR3, the DNA is TGTGCCAGCAGAGTAGCTGAAAGCTACAATGAGCAGTTCTTC.

The chain carries TRBV29-1 and TRBJ1-2, with a possible D match to TRBD1 (5 bases). From germline, CDR1 is SQVTM and CDR2 ANQGSEA. This CDR3 is 15 amino acids long. The V and J ends lost 5 bases and 4 bases respectively, with 20 bases between them. The CDR3 loop reads CSVSPEEGLVYGYTF. CDR3 DNA sequence: TGCAGCGTTAGTCCCGAGGAGGGGCTCGTCTATGGCTACACCTTC. Full variable domain (missing parts from reference TRBV29-1 and TRBJ1-2): SAVISQKPSRDICQRGTSLTIQCQVDSQVTMMFWYRQQPGQSLTLIATANQGSEATYESGFVIDKFPISRPNLTFSTLTVSNMSPEDSSIYLCSVSPEEGLVYGYTFGSGTRLTVV.

The chain carries TRBV19 and TRBJ2-1, with 10 bases identical to TRBD2. The J segment lost 10 bases and the V segment lost 3 bases, leaving 6 bases of the junction unmatched. The CDR3 extends over 14 amino acids. Germline assignment: CDR1 LNHDA and CDR2 SQIVND (reference sequence). The CDR3 loop reads CASSISGRPAEQFF. In DNA, the CDR3 is TGTGCCAGTAGTATTAGCGGGAGGCCCGCGGAGCAGTTCTTC. Full variable domain (rest looked up from reference TRBV19 and TRBJ2-1): DGGITQSPKYLFRKEGQNVTLSCEQNLNHDAMYWYRQDPGQGLRLIYYSQIVNDFQKGDIAEGYSVSREKKESFPLTVTSAQKNPTAFYLCASSISGRPAEQFFGPGTRLTVL.

The CDR3 region has the DNA TGTGCCAGCAGCAACGGACAGGGGTACGAGCAGTACTTC. This gives the protein CASSNGQGYEQYF. This rearrangement joins TRBV6-6 to TRBJ2-7, with 9 nucleotides matching TRBD1. The germline V gene encodes CDR1 MNHNY and CDR2 SVGAGI (reference sequence). The CDR3 contains 13 residues. V dropped 6 bases and J dropped 4; count of bases not matched to a gene: 4.

The rearrangement uses TRBV4-1 and TRBJ1-5; perhaps TRBD1 as D (6 bases). V was cut by 4 bases and J by 3 bases, with 13 bases left in between. Germline V lookup: CDR1 MGHRA, CDR2 YSYEKL. The CDR3 has 15 amino acids. In DNA form, the CDR3 reads TGCGCCAGCAGCCCCAGGACAGCTACCAATCAGCCCCAGCATTTT. Its protein product is CASSPRTATNQPQHF.